This T cell receptor beta chain was identified during a study of blood T cell repertoires in COVID-19. Trimming left V 7 bases short and J 1 base short, with 25 bases between. This CDR3 is built from 18 residues. Germline V CDR1 and CDR2: SGHNT, YENEEA. Authors' analysis steps: Reference gene primer amplification in the assay estimated nucleated cell counts. TCRdb's copy holds only in-frame clones and misses some; the assay was immunoSEQ multiplex PCR. V and J calls and clone size are as listed in that table; D and trimming were resolved from the DNA. The table records more than 95,000 clones, 85% to 90% of them present only once.

The material sequenced was peripheral blood. The rearrangement uses TRBV11-3 and TRBJ1-1; D may be TRBD1 (6 bases). The receptor was derived from a man aged 50-59 years with acute or convalescent COVID-19. This chain's CDR3 is CASTPMTGQKNGNTEAFF. The CDR3 nucleotides are TGTGCCAGCACCCCAATGACGGGACAAAAAAACGGGAACACTGAAGCTTTCTTT.